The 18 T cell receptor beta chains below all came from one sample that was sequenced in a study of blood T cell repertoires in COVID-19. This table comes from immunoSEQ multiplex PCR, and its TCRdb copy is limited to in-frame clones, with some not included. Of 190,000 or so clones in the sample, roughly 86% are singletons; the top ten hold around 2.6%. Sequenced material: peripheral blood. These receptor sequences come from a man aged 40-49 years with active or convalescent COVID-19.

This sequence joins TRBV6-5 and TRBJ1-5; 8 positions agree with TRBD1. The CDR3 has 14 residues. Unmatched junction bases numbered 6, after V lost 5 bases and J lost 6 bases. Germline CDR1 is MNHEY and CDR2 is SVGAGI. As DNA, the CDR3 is TGTGCCAGCAGTCGAGACAGGGGCGGTCAGCCCCAGCATTTT. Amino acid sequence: CASSRDRGGQPQHF.

The CDR3 loop is CASSTDRGRGYEQYF. DNA of the CDR3: TGCGCCAGCAGTACAGACAGGGGCAGGGGGTACGAGCAGTACTTC. The chain couples TRBV4-3 to TRBJ2-7, with 8 positions matching TRBD1. CDR1 is LGHNA, CDR2 YSLEER, per germline. After removal of 6 bases from V and 4 bases from J, the junction contained 11 bases not matched to a gene. The CDR3 length is 15 residues.

The CDR3 is CAWTLGQGMNNSPLHF. The DNA of the CDR3 is TGTGCCTGGACGCTGGGACAGGGGATGAATAATTCACCCCTCCACTTT. V usage is TRBV30 and J usage is TRBJ1-6; 10 nucleotides align to TRBD1. After removal of 4 bases from V and 5 bases from J, the junction contained 8 bases not matched to a gene. There are 16 residues in the CDR3. Germline CDR1 reads GTSNPN; CDR2 reads SVGIG (reference sequence). Combining the CDR3 with reference TRBV30 and TRBJ1-6 gives the whole variable domain SQTIHQWPATLVQPVGSPLSLECTVEGTSNPNLYWYRQAAGRGLQLLFYSVGIGQISSEVPQNLSASRPQDRQFILSSKKLLLSDSGFYLCAWTLGQGMNNSPLHFGNGTRLTVT.

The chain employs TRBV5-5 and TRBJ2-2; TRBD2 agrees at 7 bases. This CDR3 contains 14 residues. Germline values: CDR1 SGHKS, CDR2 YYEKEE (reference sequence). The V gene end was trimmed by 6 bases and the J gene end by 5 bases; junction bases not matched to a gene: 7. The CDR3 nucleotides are TGTGCCAGCACCCTGGGGAGGGCTACCGGGGAGCTGTTTTTT. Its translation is CASTLGRATGELFF.

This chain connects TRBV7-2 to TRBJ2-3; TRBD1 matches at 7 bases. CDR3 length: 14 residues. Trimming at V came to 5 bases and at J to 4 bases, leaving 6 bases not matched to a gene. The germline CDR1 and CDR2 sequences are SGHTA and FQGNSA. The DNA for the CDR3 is TGTGCCAGCAGCCCTCGGACAGGTCCAGATACGCAGTATTTT. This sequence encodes CASSPRTGPDTQYF.

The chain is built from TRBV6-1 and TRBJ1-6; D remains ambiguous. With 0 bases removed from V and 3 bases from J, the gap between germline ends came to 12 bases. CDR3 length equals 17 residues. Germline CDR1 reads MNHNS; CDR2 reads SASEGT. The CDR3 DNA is TGTGCCAGCAGTGAAGCAACGGCGGGTGGCTATAATTCACCCCTCCACTTT. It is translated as CASSEATAGGYNSPLHF.

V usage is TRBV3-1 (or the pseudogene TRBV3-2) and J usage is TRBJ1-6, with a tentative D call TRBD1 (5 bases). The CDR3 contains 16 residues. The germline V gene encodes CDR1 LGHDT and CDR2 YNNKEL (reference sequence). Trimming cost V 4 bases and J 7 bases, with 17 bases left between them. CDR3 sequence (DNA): TGTGCCAGCAGCCCGGGAGGACAAGTAGAGAATTCACCCCTCCACTTT. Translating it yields CASSPGGQVENSPLHF.

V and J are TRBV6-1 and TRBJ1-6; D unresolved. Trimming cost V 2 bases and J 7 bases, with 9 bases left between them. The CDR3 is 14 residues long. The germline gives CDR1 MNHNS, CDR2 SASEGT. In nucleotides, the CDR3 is TGTGCCAGCAGTGAACTACCCTTAAATTCACCCCTCCACTTT. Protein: CASSELPLNSPLHF.

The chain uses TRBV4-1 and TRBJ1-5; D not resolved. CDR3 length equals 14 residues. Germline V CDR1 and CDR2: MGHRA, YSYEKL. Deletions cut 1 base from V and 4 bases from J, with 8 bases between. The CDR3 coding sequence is TGCGCCAGCAGCCAAGTGACGGGGAATCAGCCCCAGCATTTT. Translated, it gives CASSQVTGNQPQHF.

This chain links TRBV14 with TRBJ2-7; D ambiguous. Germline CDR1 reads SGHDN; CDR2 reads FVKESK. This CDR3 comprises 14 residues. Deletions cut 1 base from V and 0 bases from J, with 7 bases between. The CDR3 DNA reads TGTGCCAGCAGCCAAGCCCTGTTCTCCTACGAGCAGTACTTC. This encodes CASSQALFSYEQYF.

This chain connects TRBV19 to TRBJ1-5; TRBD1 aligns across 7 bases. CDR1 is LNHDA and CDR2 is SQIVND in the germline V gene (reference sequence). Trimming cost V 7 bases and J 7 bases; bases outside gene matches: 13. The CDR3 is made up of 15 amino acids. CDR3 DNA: TGTGCCAGTACCCAGACAGGGCGTATCGACCAGCCCCAGCATTTT. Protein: CASTQTGRIDQPQHF.

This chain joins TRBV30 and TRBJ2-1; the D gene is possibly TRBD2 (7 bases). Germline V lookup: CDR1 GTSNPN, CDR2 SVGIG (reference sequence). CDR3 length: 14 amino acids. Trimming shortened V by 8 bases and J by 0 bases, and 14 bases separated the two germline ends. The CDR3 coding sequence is TGTGCCCTCGAAGGGGGGGGCTCCTACAATGAGCAGTTCTTC. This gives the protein CALEGGGSYNEQFF.

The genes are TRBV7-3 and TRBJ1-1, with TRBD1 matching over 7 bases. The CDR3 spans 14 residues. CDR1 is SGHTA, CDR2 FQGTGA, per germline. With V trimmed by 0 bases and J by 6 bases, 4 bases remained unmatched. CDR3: CASSLTSQGAEAFF. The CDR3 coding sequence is TGTGCCAGCAGCTTAACGAGCCAGGGGGCTGAAGCTTTCTTT.

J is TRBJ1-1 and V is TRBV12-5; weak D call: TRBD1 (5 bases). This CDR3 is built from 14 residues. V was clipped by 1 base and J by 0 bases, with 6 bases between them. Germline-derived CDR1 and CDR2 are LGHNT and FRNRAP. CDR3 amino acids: CASGLDRMNTEAFF. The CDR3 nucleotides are TGTGCTAGTGGTTTGGACAGGATGAACACTGAAGCTTTCTTT.

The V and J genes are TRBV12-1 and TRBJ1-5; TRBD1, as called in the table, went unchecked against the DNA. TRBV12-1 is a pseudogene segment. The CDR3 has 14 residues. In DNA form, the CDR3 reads TGTGCCAGCAGCTTTATACAGAGCAATCAGCCCCAGCATTTT. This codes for CASSFIQSNQPQHF.

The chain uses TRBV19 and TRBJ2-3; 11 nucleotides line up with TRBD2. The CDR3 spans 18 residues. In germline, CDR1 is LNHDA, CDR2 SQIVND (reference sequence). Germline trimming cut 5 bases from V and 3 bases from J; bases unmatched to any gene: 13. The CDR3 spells CASSYVGVSGGVTDTQYF. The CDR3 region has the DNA TGTGCCAGTAGTTATGTTGGCGTTAGCGGGGGGGTAACAGATACGCAGTATTTT.

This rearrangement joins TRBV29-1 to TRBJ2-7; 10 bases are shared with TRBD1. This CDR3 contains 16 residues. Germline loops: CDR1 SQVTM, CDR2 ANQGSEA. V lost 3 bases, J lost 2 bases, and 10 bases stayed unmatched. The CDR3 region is CSVESGPGTGAYEQYF. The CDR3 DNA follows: TGCAGCGTTGAGTCAGGGCCCGGGACAGGGGCCTACGAGCAGTACTTC.

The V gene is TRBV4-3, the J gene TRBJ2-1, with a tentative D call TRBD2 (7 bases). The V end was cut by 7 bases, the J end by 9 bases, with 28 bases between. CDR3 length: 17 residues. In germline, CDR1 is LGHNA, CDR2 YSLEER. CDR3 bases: TGCGCCAGCACCTACCAAAACGAGGGGGGGACGGGAGGTGAGCAGTTCTTC. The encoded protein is CASTYQNEGGTGGEQFF.